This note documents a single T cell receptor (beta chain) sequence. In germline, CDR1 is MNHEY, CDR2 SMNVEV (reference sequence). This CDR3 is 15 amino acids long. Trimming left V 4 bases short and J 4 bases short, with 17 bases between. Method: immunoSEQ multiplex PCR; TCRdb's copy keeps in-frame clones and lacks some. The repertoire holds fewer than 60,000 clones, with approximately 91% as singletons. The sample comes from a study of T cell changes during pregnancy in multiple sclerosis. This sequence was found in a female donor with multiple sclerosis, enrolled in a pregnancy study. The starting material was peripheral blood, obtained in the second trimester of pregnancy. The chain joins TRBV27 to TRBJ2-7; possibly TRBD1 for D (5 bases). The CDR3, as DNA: TGTGCCAGCAGTTCTCCTCTGACAGTGGGTTACGAGCAGTACTTC. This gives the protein CASSSPLTVGYEQYF.